The 5 T cell receptor beta chains below come from one sample, sequenced in a study of T cells in Graves' hyperthyroidism and ophthalmopathy. Researchers took RNA transcripts and amplified the TCR beta CDR3 regions from them. Using the HTBI primer set, a first-round RT-PCR was run on the TCR CDR3. Each CDR3 protein is one row after TCRdb ran MiXCR on the multiplex PCR reads. The table lists about 350,000 distinct CDR3 sequences, approximately 19% of them singletons. The sample was blood. These receptors all come from a young woman with Graves' hyperthyroidism.

This clonotype was recorded many times. In DNA, the CDR3 is TGTGCCAGTACCCAGTATAGCAATCAGCCCCAGCATTTT. Encoded protein: CASTQYSNQPQHF. The rearrangement uses TRBV19 and TRBJ1-5, with D unclear. The CDR3 extends over 13 amino acids. Germline V lookup: CDR1 LNHDA, CDR2 SQIVND (reference sequence). Trimming took 7 bases from V and 0 from J, leaving 7 bases between them.

This clonotype was recorded at least ten times. V gene TRBV20-1 combines with J gene TRBJ2-7; possibly TRBD1 or TRBD2 for D (6 bases each). The CDR3 covers 16 residues. Trimming stripped 0 bases from V and 2 bases from J, with 17 bases between. Germline V CDR1 and CDR2: DFQATT, SNEGSKA (reference sequence). CDR3 sequence (DNA): TGCAGTGCTAGAGATCGGGGGCCGTCGAGTACCTACGAGCAGTACTTC. As protein: CSARDRGPSSTYEQYF.

The sample holds many counts of this clonotype. The rearrangement joins TRBV12-3 or TRBV12-4 to TRBJ1-1; 8 bases match TRBD1. This CDR3 comprises 18 residues. With 3 bases clipped from V and 0 bases from J, the junction kept 12 bases outside the gene matches. The CDR3 protein is CASSFLGQDLTMNTEAFF. The CDR3 DNA is TGTGCCAGCAGTTTTTTGGGACAGGACTTAACCATGAACACTGAAGCTTTCTTT.

This clonotype occurred many times. The rearrangement uses TRBV6-1 and TRBJ2-5, with 14 bases identical to TRBD2. Germline loops: CDR1 MNHNS, CDR2 SASEGT. After removal of 10 bases from V and 1 base from J, the junction contained 2 bases not matched to a gene. The CDR3 totals 14 residues. The CDR3 DNA reads TGTGCCACGGGGACTAGCGGGGGCCAAGAGACCCAGTACTTC. Amino acid sequence: CATGTSGGQETQYF.

This clonotype was detected many times. The chain combines TRBV20-1 with TRBJ2-7; tentative D call: TRBD2 (6 bases). The CDR3 extends over 13 amino acids. V was trimmed by 5 bases and J by 3 bases, leaving 14 bases between them. CDR1 is DFQATT and CDR2 is SNEGSKA in the germline V gene (reference sequence). The CDR3 spells CSASSGVGYEQYF. CDR3 DNA: TGCAGTGCTTCCTCGGGGGTCGGCTACGAGCAGTACTTC.